Listed below are T cell receptor beta chains from one sample, sequenced in a study of blood T cell repertoires in COVID-19. Profiled with immunoSEQ multiplex PCR; TCRdb holds only in-frame clones, not every one. The sample contains under 80,000 clones, over 70% of which appear only once. Source material: peripheral blood. The source is a man between 50 and 59 years old with acute or convalescent COVID-19. Each CDR3 is given with its conserved first and last residue. The D gene is left open where the match is weak. Only some rows state a clone size, as once, few, many or a class for expanded clones.

clone size | D gene | J gene | V gene | CDR3 protein | CDR3 DNA
NA | NA | TRBJ2-1 | TRBV28 | CASSLGGGSYNEQFF | TGTGCCAGCAGTTTGGGGGGAGGCTCCTACAATGAGCAGTTCTTC
NA | NA | TRBJ2-7 | TRBV28 | CASSLLGGSNPYEQYF | TGTGCCAGCAGTTTATTAGGGGGTTCTAATCCCTACGAGCAGTACTTC
NA | NA | TRBJ1-2 | TRBV30 | CAWRNLQGYTF | TGTGCCTGGAGAAACCTTCAGGGCTACACCTTC
NA | TRBD2 | TRBJ2-5 | TRBV7-8 | CASSLGPGGVRETQYF | TGTGCCAGCAGCTTGGGACCGGGGGGTGTTAGAGAGACCCAGTACTTC
NA | TRBD1 | TRBJ1-4 | TRBV7-2 | CASSSTGRNEKLFF | TGTGCCAGCAGCTCGACAGGGCGAAATGAAAAACTGTTTTTT
NA | TRBD1 | TRBJ1-6 | TRBV28 | CASKTRGLSPLHF | TGTGCCAGCAAAACCAGGGGGCTTTCACCCCTCCACTTT
NA | TRBD1 | TRBJ2-1 | TRBV7-2 | CASSYGTGLNEQFF | TGTGCCAGCAGCTACGGGACAGGGTTGAATGAGCAGTTCTTC
NA | NA | TRBJ2-7 | TRBV15 | CATSREGGPLSYEQYF | TGTGCCACCAGCAGAGAGGGGGGTCCCCTATCCTACGAGCAGTACTTC
NA | TRBD1 | TRBJ1-6 | TRBV6-5 | CASSSDRGLSPLHF | TGTGCCAGCAGTTCCGACAGGGGACTTTCACCCCTCCACTTT
NA | NA | TRBJ1-6 | TRBV9 | CASSPSGGAQSPLHF | TGTGCCAGCAGCCCTAGTGGAGGGGCACAATCACCCCTCCACTTT
NA | NA | TRBJ1-2 | TRBV5-8 | CASSAGYFYGYTF | TGTGCCAGCAGTGCAGGGTATTTCTATGGCTACACCTTC
NA | TRBD1 | TRBJ1-5 | TRBV5-1 | CASSFTGEAQPQHF | TGCGCCAGCAGCTTTACAGGGGAGGCTCAGCCCCAGCATTTT
NA | TRBD1 | TRBJ1-2 | TRBV18 | CASSPTGTGGGWYGYTF | TGTGCCAGCTCACCTACCGGGACAGGGGGCGGTTGGTATGGCTACACCTTC
few | NA | TRBJ1-3 | TRBV7-9 | CASSLSQGGNTIYF | TGTGCCAGCAGCTTATCCCAGGGGGGAAACACCATATATTTT
NA | NA | TRBJ2-1 | TRBV19 | CASSRVAVNNEQFF | TGTGCCAGTAGTAGGGTAGCGGTAAACAATGAGCAGTTCTTC
NA | NA | TRBJ2-7 | TRBV27 | CASSGTWAEEQYF | TGTGCCAGCAGTGGGACTTGGGCGGAGGAGCAGTACTTC
NA | NA | TRBJ1-6 | TRBV7-2 | CASSPSGHNNSPLHF | TGTGCCAGCAGTCCCTCGGGACATAATAATTCACCCCTCCACTTT
NA | TRBD1 | TRBJ2-5 | TRBV6-2/TRBV6-3 | CASSSHPTGARGETQYF | TGTGCCAGCAGTTCACACCCGACAGGGGCGCGTGGGGAGACCCAGTACTTC
NA | TRBD1 | TRBJ1-1 | TRBV10-3 | CAISESTGVTEAFF | TGTGCCATCAGTGAGTCGACAGGGGTCACTGAAGCTTTCTTT
NA | NA | TRBJ1-1 | TRBV4-3 | CASSQAGNTEAFF | TGCGCCAGCAGCCAAGCAGGTAACACTGAAGCTTTCTTT
NA | NA | TRBJ1-1 | TRBV9 | CASSATQQGNTEAFF | TGTGCCAGCAGCGCAACCCAACAGGGGAACACTGAAGCTTTCTTT
NA | TRBD2 | TRBJ2-3 | TRBV12-5 | CASGNGLAGATDTQYF | TGTGCTAGTGGTAACGGACTAGCGGGGGCCACAGATACGCAGTATTTT
few | TRBD2 | TRBJ2-5 | TRBV29-1 | CSTGGDKQETQYF | TGCAGCACCGGGGGGGACAAACAAGAGACCCAGTACTTC
NA | TRBD1 | TRBJ1-2 | TRBV3-1/TRBV3-2 | CASSLPGQTYYGYTF | TGTGCCAGCAGCCTTCCGGGACAGACTTACTATGGCTACACCTTC
NA | TRBD1 | TRBJ2-1 | TRBV27 | CASSWPGQGAGEQFF | TGTGCCAGCAGTTGGCCGGGACAGGGGGCAGGTGAGCAGTTCTTC
NA | TRBD1 | TRBJ2-1 | TRBV5-6 | CASSWDRSSYNEQFF | TGTGCCAGCAGCTGGGACAGGAGCTCCTACAATGAGCAGTTCTTC
NA | TRBD1 | TRBJ1-1 | TRBV9 | CASSAGQGRNTEAFF | TGTGCCAGCAGCGCGGGACAGGGAAGGAACACTGAAGCTTTCTTT
NA | NA | TRBJ1-4 | TRBV5-1 | CASSLAAPIRDTHGTNEKLFF | TGCGCCAGCAGCTTGGCCGCTCCAATACGGGACACCCACGGAACTAATGAAAAACTGTTTTTT
NA | NA | TRBJ1-4 | TRBV12-3/TRBV12-4 | CASSLRTNEKLFF | TGTGCCAGCAGTTTGAGAACTAATGAAAAACTGTTTTTT
NA | TRBD1 | TRBJ1-1 | TRBV2 | CASSPEGQGATEAFF | TGTGCCAGCAGCCCCGAGGGACAGGGGGCGACTGAAGCTTTCTTT
NA | NA | TRBJ2-5 | TRBV6-2/TRBV6-3 | CASSYGGRAQTQYF | TGTGCCAGCAGTTACGGTGGCAGGGCGCAGACCCAGTACTTC
NA | NA | TRBJ2-2 | TRBV2 | CASTPGAVQRTGELFF | TGTGCCAGCACCCCGGGAGCAGTTCAGAGGACCGGGGAGCTGTTTTTT
NA | NA | TRBJ2-7 | TRBV7-9 | CAGSLGGASYEQYF | TGTGCCGGCAGCTTAGGCGGGGCAAGTTACGAGCAGTACTTC
few | NA | TRBJ1-4 | TRBV18 | CASSPPSGFAEKLFF | TGTGCCAGCTCACCACCGTCAGGGTTCGCTGAAAAACTGTTTTTT
NA | TRBD1 | TRBJ2-1 | TRBV6-1 | CASSEGGQGGNEQFF | TGTGCCAGCAGTGAAGGGGGACAGGGGGGCAATGAGCAGTTCTTC
few | TRBD1 | TRBJ1-1 | TRBV20-1 | CSASARGPNRGTEAFF | TGCAGTGCCAGTGCCAGGGGGCCGAACCGAGGCACTGAAGCTTTCTTT
NA | TRBD1 | TRBJ1-1 | TRBV18 | CASSGTGGTEAFF | TGTGCCAGCTCGGGGACAGGGGGCACTGAAGCTTTCTTT
NA | NA | TRBJ1-2 | TRBV5-1 | CASTTGTANYGYTF | TGCGCCAGCACCACGGGAACAGCCAACTATGGCTACACCTTC
NA | NA | TRBJ1-6 | TRBV19 | CASSIGGIGSPLHF | TGTGCCAGTAGTATAGGCGGGATTGGTTCACCCCTCCACTTT
NA | NA | TRBJ1-6 | TRBV2 | CASSNLLENSPLHF | TGTGCCAGCAGTAACTTGCTGGAGAATTCACCCCTCCACTTT
NA | NA | TRBJ2-5 | TRBV9 | CASSPSGRQETQYF | TGTGCCAGCAGCCCATCCGGGAGACAAGAGACCCAGTACTTC
NA | NA | TRBJ1-5 | TRBV7-8 | CASSLVEGVGQPQHF | TGTGCCAGCAGCTTAGTAGAGGGGGTCGGTCAGCCCCAGCATTTT
few | NA | TRBJ1-3 | TRBV9 | CASSVGGREGNTIYF | TGTGCCAGCAGCGTAGGCGGTCGTGAAGGAAACACCATATATTTT
NA | TRBD1 | TRBJ2-7 | TRBV10-3 | CAISQGTGAVGEQYF | TGTGCCATCAGTCAGGGGACAGGGGCGGTAGGGGAGCAGTACTTC
NA | NA | TRBJ1-1 | TRBV6-2/TRBV6-3 | CASSLGRRRTNTEAFF | TGTGCCAGCAGCCTCGGCCGGAGAAGAACGAACACTGAAGCTTTCTTT
NA | NA | TRBJ1-5 | TRBV3-1/TRBV3-2 | CASSQGVNQPQHF | TGTGCCAGCAGCCAAGGAGTCAATCAGCCCCAGCATTTT
NA | NA | TRBJ2-7 | TRBV4-2 | CASSQDFSGGLNEQYF | TGTGCCAGCAGCCAAGATTTCTCAGGAGGGCTGAACGAGCAGTACTTC
NA | TRBD1 | TRBJ2-1 | TRBV10-3 | CAINSGTGRNEQFF | TGTGCCATCAATTCCGGGACAGGGAGGAATGAGCAGTTCTTC
NA | TRBD2 | TRBJ2-3 | TRBV19 | CASSNGLAGASDTQYF | TGTGCCAGTAGTAACGGACTAGCGGGAGCATCAGATACGCAGTATTTT
NA | NA | TRBJ1-5 | TRBV6-5 | CASSTRERQPQHF | TGTGCCAGCAGTACGAGGGAACGTCAGCCCCAGCATTTT
NA | NA | TRBJ1-5 | TRBV27 | CASSFTNQPQHF | TGTGCCAGCAGTTTTACTAATCAGCCCCAGCATTTT